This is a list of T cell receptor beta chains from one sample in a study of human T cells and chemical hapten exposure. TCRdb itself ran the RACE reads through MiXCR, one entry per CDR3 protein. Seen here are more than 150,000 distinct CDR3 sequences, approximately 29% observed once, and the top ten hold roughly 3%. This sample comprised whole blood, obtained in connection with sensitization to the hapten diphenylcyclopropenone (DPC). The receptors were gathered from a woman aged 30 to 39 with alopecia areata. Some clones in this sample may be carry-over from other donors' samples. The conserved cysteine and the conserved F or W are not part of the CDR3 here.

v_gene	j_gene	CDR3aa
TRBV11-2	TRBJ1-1	ASSFASGESKAF
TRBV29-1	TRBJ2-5	SAGTQETQY
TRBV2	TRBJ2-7	ASSVSVFGEQY
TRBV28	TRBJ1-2	ASKRPQGAPT
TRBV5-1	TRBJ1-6	ASSLGQENSPLH
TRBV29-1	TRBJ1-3	SVRTGVSSGNTIY
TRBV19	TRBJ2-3	ASTLQGAGTDTQY
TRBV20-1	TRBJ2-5	SAGTGTSEETQY
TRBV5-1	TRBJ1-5	ASSLDGIGQPQH
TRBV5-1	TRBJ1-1	ASSSTENTEAF
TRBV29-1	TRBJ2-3	SVIPRGGTDTQY
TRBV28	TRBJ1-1	ASSLGLEGSEAF
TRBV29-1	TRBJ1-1	SGEGQTNTEAF
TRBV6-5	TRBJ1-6	ASSYFSPRNSPLH
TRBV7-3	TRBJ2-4	ASSLFPPTHIPKAKNIQY
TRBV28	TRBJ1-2	ASSYGTGVEYGYT
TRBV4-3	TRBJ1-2	ASSREGQAYGYT
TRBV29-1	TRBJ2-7	SVLVTGVRGYEQY
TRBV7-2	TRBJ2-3	ASSFNRDTQY
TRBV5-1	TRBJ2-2	ASSFYTGELF
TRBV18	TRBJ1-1	ASVSDRVNTEAF
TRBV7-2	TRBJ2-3	ASSKGLAGGPY
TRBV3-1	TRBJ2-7	ASSQVDGHEQY